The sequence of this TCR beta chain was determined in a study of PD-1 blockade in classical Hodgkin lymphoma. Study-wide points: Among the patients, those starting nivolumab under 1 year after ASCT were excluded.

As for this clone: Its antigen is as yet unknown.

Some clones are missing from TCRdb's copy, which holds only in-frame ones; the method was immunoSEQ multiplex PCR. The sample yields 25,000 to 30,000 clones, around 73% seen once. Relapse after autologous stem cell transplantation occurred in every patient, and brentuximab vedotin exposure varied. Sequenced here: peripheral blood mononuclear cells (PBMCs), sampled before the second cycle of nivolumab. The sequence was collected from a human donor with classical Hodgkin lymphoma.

CDR3 in DNA: TGCAGCGTTGCTGGGGCAGGGAACTCCTACGAGCAGTACTTC. This codes for CSVAGAGNSYEQYF. The J gene is TRBJ2-7, the V gene TRBV29-1; a weak D match, TRBD1 (5 bases). V was shortened by 4 bases and J by 0 bases, with 13 bases between the two germline ends. The germline CDR1 and CDR2 sequences are SQVTM and ANQGSEA. The CDR3 is 14 residues long.